This T cell receptor (beta chain) was identified in a study of blood T cell repertoires in COVID-19. Sequenced by immunoSEQ multiplex PCR; TCRdb stores in-frame clones only, minus some. The sample lists 250,000 to 350,000 clones, about 81% occurring once. Only a few counts were recorded for this clone. This CDR3 is built from 13 residues. Germline loops: CDR1 LNHDA, CDR2 SQIVND (reference sequence). Between the trimmed V and J ends, which lost 4 bases and 5 bases, there was a span of 9 bases. J is TRBJ1-5 and V is TRBV19; D unclear. Sequenced material: peripheral blood. The origin of this receptor is a human donor with COVID-19, enrolled during active disease. The donor label of this sample is uncertain. The CDR3 nucleotides read TGTGCCAGTAGTACAGAGAACTATCAGCCCCAGCATTTT. It codes for CASSTENYQPQHF.